This is a list of T cell receptor beta chains from one sample in a study of regulatory T cells in long-lasting Graves disease. One entry per CDR3 protein, called by TCRdb with MiXCR from the multiplex PCR reads. The sample shows about 300,000 distinct CDR3 sequences, 22% of them seen only once. Sample: peripheral blood mononuclear cells (PBMCs), taken when the disease was refractory, from a patient treated with antithyroid drugs. The source of these receptors is a female donor with Graves disease. The conserved cysteine and the conserved F or W are not part of the CDR3 here.

J | V | CDR3
TRBJ1-1 | TRBV7-9 | ASSDPGHQNTEAF
TRBJ2-5 | TRBV4-2 | ASSQGNPGTGETQY
TRBJ2-7 | TRBV6-1 | ASSGGETLYEQY
TRBJ1-1 | TRBV5-6 | ASSWPDTPGI
TRBJ2-7 | TRBV6-1 | ASSGMGFGTDKREQY
TRBJ2-7 | TRBV13 | ASSFRTSGSYEQY
TRBJ2-2 | TRBV20-1 | SAGDRRRKTGELF
TRBJ2-5 | TRBV27 | ASSSRQGGFGTQY
TRBJ2-5 | TRBV2 | ASSQRAGGPKETQY
TRBJ1-4 | TRBV18 | ASSVSATNEKLF
TRBJ1-5 | TRBV7-2 | ASSPGGGNQPQH
TRBJ2-5 | TRBV7-2 | ASSSRSQETQY
TRBJ1-6 | TRBV15 | ATSRESRSSYNSPLH